The clone carrying this T cell receptor beta chain was observed at least ten times. Unique molecular identifiers featured in how the TCRbeta library was prepared. TCRdb re-called the PCR reads with MiXCR, one entry per CDR3 protein. This sample has 300,000 to 400,000 distinct CDR3 sequences; more than 10% occur once, and the top ten carry about 3.9%. This specimen belongs to a study of T-cell reconstitution after alpha-beta-depleted transplantation in children. The sequencing used PBMCs, collected from the stem cell graft. This receptor was taken from a human donor who donated a stem cell graft to a child with Fanconi anemia.

CDR3 in amino acids: CASSLTIGNTEAFF. The CDR3 DNA reads TGTGCCAGCAGCTTAACAATCGGTAACACTGAAGCTTTCTTT. V and J are TRBV7-9 and TRBJ1-1; D remains unclear. Trimming cost V 2 bases and J 2 bases, with 9 bases left between them. The CDR3 consists of 14 residues. The V gene's germline CDR1 is SEHNR and CDR2 FQNEAQ (reference sequence).